This entry lists 30 T cell receptor beta chains sequenced from one sample in a study of a mutant IDH1 vaccine in newly diagnosed glioma. The sample's time point: week 23, last vaccination. Topical imiquimod was applied with each vaccine dose, which held 300 ug of mutant IDH1 20-mer peptide. These TCRs' antigens remain unknown. Sequenced by immunoSEQ multiplex PCR; TCRdb stores in-frame clones only, minus some. The data contain approximately 60,000 clones, around 80% of them seen just once; the ten biggest clones take up about 8.8%. The source material was PBMCs, sampled from a glioma patient whose treatment included an IDH1 peptide vaccine. The origin of the receptors is a woman aged 40-49 years with glioma. Some clones in this sample may be carry-over from other donors' samples.

The chain uses TRBV6-5 and TRBJ1-6; D remains unclear. The V end lost 5 bases, the J end lost 6 bases, and 14 bases lay between the germline ends. Germline lookup yields CDR1 MNHEY and CDR2 SVGAGI. The CDR3 runs to 15 residues. In DNA form, the CDR3 reads TGTGCCAGCAGTCGCCAAGGGTTCGGTAATTCACCCCTCCACTTT. This codes for CASSRQGFGNSPLHF.

This clone was seen more than once but under ten times. The genes are TRBV6-5 and TRBJ1-2; a possible D gene is TRBD1 (5 bases). V dropped 8 bases and J dropped 5 bases, with 15 bases sitting between them. The CDR3 consists of 13 residues. Germline V CDR1 and CDR2: MNHEY, SVGAGI. The CDR3 reads CASGAVSSYGYTF. CDR3 bases: TGTGCCAGCGGGGCGGTCTCATCTTATGGCTACACCTTC.

The chain is built from TRBV2 and TRBJ1-3, with 8 bases that match TRBD1. Per the germline V gene, CDR1 is SNHLY and CDR2 is FYNNEI. J lost 3 bases, V lost 2 bases, and 3 bases had no gene match. The CDR3 loop spans 15 amino acids. CDR3 protein: CASSEQGANGNTIYF. CDR3 DNA: TGTGCCAGCAGTGAACAGGGGGCTAATGGAAACACCATATATTTT. Looking up the rest from reference TRBV2 and TRBJ1-3 gives the full variable domain: EPEVTQTPSHQVTQMGQEVILRCVPISNHLYFYWYRQILGQKVEFLVSFYNNEISEKSEIFDDQFSVERPDGSNFTLKIRSTKLEDSAMYFCASSEQGANGNTIYFGEGSWLTVV.

The count of this clone is one. This chain joins TRBV6-5 and TRBJ1-5; a weak D match, TRBD1 (5 bases). Trimming stripped 5 bases from V and 2 bases from J, with 13 bases between. CDR1 MNHEY and CDR2 SVGAGI come from the germline V gene. The CDR3 runs 15 residues. CDR3 in amino acids: CASSHARDGNQPQHF. CDR3 coding DNA: TGTGCCAGCAGTCACGCCAGGGATGGCAATCAGCCCCAGCATTTT.

This clone was counted only a few times. The chain carries TRBV14 and TRBJ1-5; possibly TRBD1 for D (5 bases). The length of the CDR3 is 14 residues. Per germline, CDR1 SGHDN and CDR2 FVKESK. The V end was cut by 4 bases, the J end by 4 bases, with 11 bases between. The CDR3 is CASSPSGSNQPQHF. The DNA of the CDR3 is TGTGCCAGCAGCCCCTCAGGGTCGAATCAGCCCCAGCATTTT.

The genes are TRBV9 and TRBJ2-3; 10 nucleotides line up with TRBD2. The CDR3 extends over 15 amino acids. The germline CDR1 and CDR2 sequences are SGDLS and YYNGEE. V trimming: 3 bases; J trimming: 3 bases; junction bases outside the gene matches: 4. This CDR3 reads CASSDSGGKTDTQYF. DNA for the CDR3: TGTGCCAGCAGCGATAGCGGGGGGAAGACAGATACGCAGTATTTT.

V is TRBV6-1 and J is TRBJ1-5; 9 bases fit TRBD1. Trimming took 10 bases from V and 5 from J; bases not matched to a gene: 9. The germline CDR1 and CDR2 sequences are MNHNS and SASEGT. The CDR3 sequence is 14 residues long. The CDR3 region is CAIRGGTGYQPQHF. The CDR3 DNA is TGTGCCATCAGAGGCGGGACAGGGTATCAGCCCCAGCATTTT.

V and J are TRBV6-5 and TRBJ1-1; the D is unclear. Trimming cost V 2 bases and J 1 base, with 5 bases left between them. The germline gives CDR1 MNHEY, CDR2 SVGAGI. CDR3 length: 13 amino acids. The CDR3 loop reads CASSYVANTEAFF. The CDR3 coding sequence is TGTGCCAGCAGTTACGTGGCGAACACTGAAGCTTTCTTT.

The gene calls are TRBV5-4 and TRBJ2-7; 9 nucleotides match TRBD2. Trimming at V came to 3 bases and at J to 5 bases, leaving 9 bases not matched to a gene. The CDR3 runs to 15 residues. Germline V gene data show CDR1 as SGHNT and CDR2 as YYREEE (reference sequence). CDR3 sequence: CASSWPGQRGDEQYF. In DNA, the CDR3 is TGTGCCAGCAGCTGGCCGGGACAGCGGGGGGACGAGCAGTACTTC.

The chain carries TRBV10-2 and TRBJ2-4; a weak D match, TRBD1 (5 bases). V dropped 2 bases and J dropped 0 bases, with 14 bases sitting between them. The CDR3 is made up of 17 amino acids. Looked up from germline, CDR1 is WSHSY and CDR2 is SAAADI. CDR3 loop: CASSEDQGLIAKNIQYF. In nucleotides, the CDR3 is TGCGCCAGCAGTGAGGATCAGGGTCTAATAGCCAAAAACATTCAGTACTTC.

J is TRBJ2-3 and V is TRBV6-6; D unresolved. V was trimmed by 2 bases and J by 3 bases, leaving 6 bases between them. Germline loops: CDR1 MNHNY, CDR2 SVGAGI (reference sequence). The CDR3 is 13 amino acids. In DNA form, the CDR3 reads TGTGCCAGCAGTTACGTTGTGACAGATACGCAGTATTTT. Protein sequence: CASSYVVTDTQYF.

V gene TRBV2 combines with J gene TRBJ2-3, with TRBD1 identical over 9 bases. The CDR3 sequence is 12 residues long. Germline loops: CDR1 SNHLY, CDR2 FYNNEI. V trimming: 6 bases; J trimming: 14 bases; junction bases outside the gene matches: 9. This CDR3 is CASRVFGQGWYF. CDR3 DNA sequence: TGTGCCAGCAGAGTTTTCGGACAGGGGTGGTATTTT.

V and J are TRBV6-6 and TRBJ2-2; D is uncertain. V lost 7 bases, J lost 6 bases, and 9 bases lay in between. This CDR3 region has 12 residues. Per germline, CDR1 MNHNY and CDR2 SVGAGI (reference sequence). The DNA of the CDR3 is TGTGCCAGCACTACCGACGCCGGGGAGCTGTTTTTT. Translated: CASTTDAGELFF.

CDR3 loop: CASTSGKIFDEQFF. For the CDR3, the DNA is TGCGCCAGCACTTCCGGTAAGATCTTCGATGAGCAGTTCTTC. This chain links TRBV5-1 with TRBJ2-1; D not resolved. The germline CDR1 and CDR2 sequences are SGHRS and YFSETQ. Between the trimmed V and J ends, which lost 6 bases and 8 bases, there was a span of 18 bases. The CDR3 runs 14 residues.

V gene TRBV7-2 combines with J gene TRBJ1-2; D is perhaps TRBD1 (6 bases). V lost 8 bases to trimming and J lost 7 bases, with 20 bases between them. CDR1 SGHTA and CDR2 FQGNSA come from the germline V gene. The CDR3 is made up of 14 amino acids. The CDR3 DNA is TGTGCCAGCCGAGGAACGGGGGCCTGGCTTGGCTACACCTTC. Encoded protein: CASRGTGAWLGYTF.

CDR3 region: CASHGSAGAGDTQYF. CDR3 DNA: TGTGCCAGCCATGGCTCAGCGGGAGCAGGAGATACGCAGTATTTT. This chain connects TRBV30 to TRBJ2-3; TRBD2 matches 8 bases. This CDR3 has 15 amino acids. Germline V gene sequence: CDR1 GTSNPN, CDR2 SVGIG (reference sequence). The V segment lost 8 bases and the J segment 5 bases; nucleotides outside the gene matches: 15.

The chain has TRBV10-2 and TRBJ2-3; no reliable D call. Germline CDR1 and CDR2: WSHSY and SAAADI. The V end was cut by 8 bases, the J end by 6 bases, with 30 bases between. This CDR3 spans 18 amino acids. The CDR3 region is CASERVNPGRKFGDTQYF. DNA of the CDR3: TGCGCCAGCGAAAGGGTCAACCCAGGCCGAAAATTTGGCGATACGCAGTATTTT.

The chain couples TRBV10-1 to TRBJ1-4; tentatively, D is TRBD1 (5 bases). V was pared by 6 bases and J by 12 bases, with 14 bases between. The CDR3 is 12 residues long. Per the germline V gene, CDR1 is WNHNN and CDR2 is SYGVQD (reference sequence). The CDR3 sequence: CASSPDSLELFF. In DNA form, the CDR3 reads TGCGCCAGCAGCCCCGACAGCCTCGAACTGTTTTTT.

This sequence joins TRBV7-2 and TRBJ1-6; D is undetermined. The CDR3 runs to 14 residues. V was shortened by 0 bases and J by 8 bases, with 8 bases between the two germline ends. From germline, CDR1 is SGHTA and CDR2 FQGNSA. The CDR3 is CASSLASRDSPLHF. In DNA form, the CDR3 reads TGTGCCAGCAGCTTAGCGTCGCGAGATTCACCCCTCCACTTT.

CDR3 bases: TGCGCCAGCAGCGCAGGACCCCTAACCGGGGCCGGGGGGGATGGCTACACCTTC. Amino acids: CASSAGPLTGAGGDGYTF. V and J are TRBV5-1 and TRBJ1-2; maybe TRBD1 (5 bases). V was cut by 4 bases and J by 6 bases, with 28 bases left in between. CDR3 size: 18 residues. Germline V gene sequence: CDR1 SGHRS, CDR2 YFSETQ.

This clone has only one observation. This chain's CDR3 is CARSLGGTDTQYF. The CDR3 DNA follows: TGTGCGCGTTCTCTGGGGGGCACAGATACGCAGTATTTT. The V and J genes are TRBV30 and TRBJ2-3; the D call may be TRBD1 or TRBD2 (5 bases each). Germline lookup yields CDR1 GTSNPN and CDR2 SVGIG (reference sequence). The CDR3 length is 13 residues.

The gene calls are TRBV6-1 and TRBJ1-2, with D perhaps TRBD1 (6 bases). The V end was cut by 7 bases, the J end by 6 bases, with 15 bases between. The V gene's germline CDR1 is MNHNS and CDR2 SASEGT. This CDR3 comprises 13 residues. The CDR3, as DNA: TGTGCCAGCACCGGGGGGCGCGGCGATGGCTACACCTTC. Translating it yields CASTGGRGDGYTF.

This clone was detected only a few times. A read error may account for a junction end that differs from germline. This chain joins TRBV7-2 and TRBJ1-4; the D gene is possibly TRBD1 (6 bases). CDR3 length: 14 residues. Per the germline V gene, CDR1 is SGHTA and CDR2 is FQGNSA. In DNA, the CDR3 is TGTGCCAGCACCTTACAGCTCAGGGGTGAAAAACTGTTTTTT. Translated: CASTLQLRGEKLFF.

V gene TRBV28 combines with J gene TRBJ1-4; TRBD1 matches 10 bases. The CDR3 extends over 15 amino acids. Germline assignment: CDR1 MDHEN and CDR2 SYDVKM. The V gene end was trimmed by 5 bases and the J gene end by 8 bases; junction bases not matched to a gene: 8. CDR3 nucleotide sequence: TGTGCCAGCAGTACCCCTGGGGGACAGGGGGAAAAACTGTTTTTT. Translating gives CASSTPGGQGEKLFF.

The chain is built from TRBV18 and TRBJ1-6; a possible D gene is TRBD1 (6 bases). CDR3 size: 12 residues. Germline CDR1 is KGHSH and CDR2 is LQKENI. V lost 6 bases to trimming and J lost 8 bases, with 8 bases between them. The CDR3 region is CASSPGDSPLHF. The CDR3 DNA sequence: TGTGCCAGCTCTCCAGGGGATTCACCCCTCCACTTT. Variable domain in full (rest from reference TRBV18 and TRBJ1-6): NAGVMQNPRHLVRRRGQEARLRCSPMKGHSHVYWYRQLPEEGLKFMVYLQKENIIDESGMPKERFSAEFPKEGPSILRIQQVVRGDSAAYFCASSPGDSPLHFGNGTRLTVT.

The gene calls are TRBV30 and TRBJ2-2; D perhaps matches TRBD2 (5 bases). This CDR3 has 14 residues. Germline lookup yields CDR1 GTSNPN and CDR2 SVGIG (reference sequence). Trimming cost V 3 bases and J 9 bases, with 17 bases left between them. The CDR3 nucleotides read TGTGCCTGGAGCCTTCCGCCGGAGGTGAGGGAGCTGTTTTTT. It translates to CAWSLPPEVRELFF.

The V gene is TRBV7-2, the J gene TRBJ2-7, with TRBD2 identical over 11 bases. The germline CDR1 and CDR2 sequences are SGHTA and FQGNSA. The CDR3 has 15 residues. J was trimmed by 3 bases and V by 2 bases; bases with no gene match: 3. The CDR3 region is CASSLLAGGHYEQYF. Here the CDR3 DNA reads TGTGCCAGCAGCTTACTAGCGGGGGGCCACTACGAGCAGTACTTC.

This chain links TRBV6-4 with TRBJ1-5, with D possibly being TRBD1 (5 bases). Trimming removed 5 bases from V and 4 bases from J, with 9 bases in between. Germline CDR1 reads MRHNA; CDR2 reads SNTAGT. The CDR3 is made up of 13 amino acids. The CDR3 nucleotides are TGTGCCAGCAGTTCGACAGTAAATCAGCCCCAGCATTTT. Translating it yields CASSSTVNQPQHF.

The chain is built from TRBV27 and TRBJ2-6; D gene unclear. The CDR3 is 14 amino acids. The V and J ends lost 4 bases and 1 base respectively, with 5 bases between them. Germline assignment: CDR1 MNHEY and CDR2 SMNVEV (reference sequence). The CDR3 region has the DNA TGTGCCAGCAGTTACGTTTCTGGGGCCAACGTCCTGACTTTC. Amino acid sequence: CASSYVSGANVLTF.

The gene calls are TRBV7-9 and TRBJ1-1, with D uncertain. V gave up 7 bases and J gave up 1 base, with 10 bases separating them. CDR1 is SEHNR and CDR2 is FQNEAQ in the germline V gene (reference sequence). The CDR3 runs 13 residues. The CDR3 sequence: CASTLAWNTEAFF. The CDR3 DNA reads as TGTGCCAGCACCCTCGCCTGGAACACTGAAGCTTTCTTT.